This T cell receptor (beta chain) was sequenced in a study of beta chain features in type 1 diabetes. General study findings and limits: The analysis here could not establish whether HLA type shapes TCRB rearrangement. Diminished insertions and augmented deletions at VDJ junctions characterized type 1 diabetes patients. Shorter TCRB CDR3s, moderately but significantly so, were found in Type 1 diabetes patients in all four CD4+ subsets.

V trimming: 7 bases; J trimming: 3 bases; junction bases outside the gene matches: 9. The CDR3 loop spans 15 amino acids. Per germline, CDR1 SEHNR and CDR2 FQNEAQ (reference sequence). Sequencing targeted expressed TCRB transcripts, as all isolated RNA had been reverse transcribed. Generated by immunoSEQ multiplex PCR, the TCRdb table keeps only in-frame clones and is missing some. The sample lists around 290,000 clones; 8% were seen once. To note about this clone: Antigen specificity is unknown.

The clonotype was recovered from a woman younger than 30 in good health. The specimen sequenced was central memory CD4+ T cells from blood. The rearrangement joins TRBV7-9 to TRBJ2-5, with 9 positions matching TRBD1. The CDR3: CASTEWGQGEETQYF. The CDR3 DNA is TGTGCCAGCACCGAGTGGGGACAGGGCGAAGAGACCCAGTACTTC.